The 20 T cell receptor beta chains below all came from one sample that was sequenced in a study of cytomegalovirus exposure and HLA in healthy donors. Primers: 60 Vbeta forward and 13 Jbeta reverse. Profiling relied on immunoSEQ multiplex PCR, and the TCRdb table lists in-frame clones only, not all of them. The top ten clones hold roughly 2% of a sample with over 100,000 clones, over 60% of them seen once. The sample consisted of PBMCs. The source of these receptors is a woman aged 30 to 39 in good health and CMV-seronegative.

This clone has only one observation. The chain carries TRBV27 and TRBJ2-1, with 9 bases aligning to TRBD2. The V gene end was trimmed by 2 bases and the J gene end by 7 bases; junction bases not matched to a gene: 9. This CDR3 comprises 16 residues. Germline CDR1 is MNHEY and CDR2 is SMNVEV (reference sequence). CDR3 coding DNA: TGTGCCAGCAGTTTAGGATTGGGACTAGCAGGTAATGAGCAGTTCTTC. Translated, it gives CASSLGLGLAGNEQFF.

This chain connects TRBV19 to TRBJ2-4, with 8 bases fitting TRBD1. CDR1 LNHDA and CDR2 SQIVND come from the germline V gene (reference sequence). The CDR3 is 16 amino acids. After removal of 1 base from V and 0 bases from J, the junction contained 2 bases not matched to a gene. Written as DNA, the CDR3 is TGTGCCAGTAGTATAGGAGGACAGGGAGCCAAAAACATTCAGTACTTC. It encodes CASSIGGQGAKNIQYF.

The gene calls are TRBV9 and TRBJ1-1, with a possible D match to TRBD1 (5 bases). Trimming took 0 bases from V and 1 from J, leaving 7 bases between them. This CDR3 has 14 residues. Germline V gene sequence: CDR1 SGDLS, CDR2 YYNGEE. The CDR3 sequence: CASSVVGGNTEAFF. In DNA form, the CDR3 reads TGTGCCAGCAGCGTAGTGGGGGGGAACACTGAAGCTTTCTTT.

This sequence joins TRBV7-9 and TRBJ2-1; TRBD2 matches at 9 bases. CDR1 SEHNR and CDR2 FQNEAQ come from the germline V gene (reference sequence). Trimming cost V 3 bases and J 4 bases; bases outside gene matches: 4. CDR3 length equals 15 residues. CDR3 sequence (DNA): TGTGCCAGCAGCTTGTCTAGCGGGATTTACAATGAGCAGTTCTTC. Amino acid sequence: CASSLSSGIYNEQFF.

The rearrangement links TRBV15 to TRBJ1-6; D is possibly TRBD1 (5 bases). CDR3 length: 12 residues. Germline V gene sequence: CDR1 LNHNV, CDR2 YYDKDF (reference sequence). V lost 3 bases, J lost 15 bases, and 12 bases lay in between. CDR3 protein: CATSSRQGGLHF. CDR3 bases: TGTGCCACCAGCAGTCGTCAGGGTGGCCTCCACTTT.

The chain has TRBV5-4 and TRBJ1-1; D might be TRBD1 (5 bases). Germline V gives CDR1 SGHNT, CDR2 YYREEE (reference sequence). The CDR3 runs 14 residues. V dropped 4 bases and J dropped 5 bases, with 15 bases sitting between them. The CDR3 loop is CASSQLNQGTEAFF. CDR3 DNA sequence: TGTGCCAGCAGCCAACTAAATCAGGGAACTGAAGCTTTCTTT.

This clone has a single count. The V and J genes are TRBV4-1 and TRBJ1-2, with TRBD1 matching 7 bases. Germline loops: CDR1 MGHRA, CDR2 YSYEKL. Trimming took 4 bases from V and 8 from J; bases not matched to a gene: 16. CDR3 length: 16 residues. The CDR3 DNA reads as TGCGCCAGCAGCCTCCCTGGGGGCAGGGGGATATGGGGCTACACCTTC. Protein product: CASSLPGGRGIWGYTF.

The genes are TRBV6-4 and TRBJ2-1, with 10 bases identical to TRBD1. The ends lost 5 bases at V and 5 bases at J; junction bases unmatched: 6. CDR1 MRHNA and CDR2 SNTAGT come from the germline V gene. The CDR3 is 15 residues long. The CDR3 nucleotides are TGTGCCAGCAGTTTCCGGGACAGGGGAGACAATGAGCAGTTCTTC. Its protein is CASSFRDRGDNEQFF.

This clone turned up a few times. This chain links TRBV6-1 with TRBJ1-6, with D hard to call. This CDR3 contains 13 residues. The germline V gene has CDR1 MNHNS and CDR2 SASEGT. Trimming shortened V by 4 bases and J by 6 bases, and 7 bases separated the two germline ends. The CDR3 region is CASSGSLNSPLHF. The CDR3 bases are TGTGCCAGCAGTGGATCACTTAATTCACCCCTCCACTTT.

The J gene is TRBJ1-1, the V gene TRBV28, with 8 bases that match TRBD1. Germline values: CDR1 MDHEN, CDR2 SYDVKM. The V gene end was trimmed by 5 bases and the J gene end by 1 base; junction bases not matched to a gene: 6. There are 15 residues in the CDR3. The CDR3 spells CASSPGQASNTEAFF. DNA of the CDR3: TGTGCCAGCAGTCCGGGACAGGCATCGAACACTGAAGCTTTCTTT.

The V and J genes are TRBV7-2 and TRBJ2-3; TRBD2 matches 14 bases. CDR1 and CDR2 (germline): SGHTA, FQGNSA. The CDR3 length is 16 residues. The V and J ends lost 5 bases and 4 bases, in that order; junction bases with no gene match: 5. The CDR3 bases are TGTGCCAGCAGCGCGGGACTAGCGGGAGTAGCAGATACGCAGTATTTT. Protein: CASSAGLAGVADTQYF. The entire variable domain, with the rest obtained from reference TRBV7-2 and TRBJ2-3, is as follows: GAGVSQSPSNKVTEKGKDVELRCDPISGHTALYWYRQSLGQGLEFLIYFQGNSAPDKSGLPSDRFSAERTGGSVSTLTIQRTQQEDSAVYLCASSAGLAGVADTQYFGPGTRLTVL.

V usage is TRBV19 and J usage is TRBJ2-1; D call uncertain. The germline CDR1 and CDR2 sequences are LNHDA and SQIVND (reference sequence). This CDR3 is 12 amino acids long. Trimming removed 2 bases from V and 4 bases from J, with 3 bases in between. CDR3 sequence: CASSILYNEQFF. The CDR3 coding sequence is TGTGCCAGTAGTATATTATACAATGAGCAGTTCTTC. The whole variable domain, filled in from reference TRBV19 and TRBJ2-1, reads DGGITQSPKYLFRKEGQNVTLSCEQNLNHDAMYWYRQDPGQGLRLIYYSQIVNDFQKGDIAEGYSVSREKKESFPLTVTSAQKNPTAFYLCASSILYNEQFFGPGTRLTVL.

A note on this clone: Germline is not matched at one junction end, which may reflect a read error. The chain joins TRBV19 to TRBJ1-2; a possible D gene is TRBD1 (5 bases). The CDR3 is 16 residues long. The germline V gene encodes CDR1 LNHDA and CDR2 SQIVND (reference sequence). The CDR3 protein is CASTITIQGKHYGYTF. CDR3 sequence (DNA): TGTGCCAGTACTATAACTATTCAGGGAAAGCACTATGGCTACACCTTC.

This clone was recorded a few times. The genes are TRBV19 and TRBJ1-5, with D unclear. Trimming took off 0 bases at V and 6 bases at J, with 9 bases between the two ends. Germline loops: CDR1 LNHDA, CDR2 SQIVND (reference sequence). The CDR3 has 14 residues. CDR3 protein: CASSIDLEVQPQHF. The CDR3, as DNA: TGTGCCAGTAGTATAGATCTTGAGGTTCAGCCCCAGCATTTT.

This rearrangement joins TRBV19 to TRBJ2-1; 9 bases match TRBD2. This CDR3 spans 16 amino acids. V lost 7 bases, J lost 4 bases, and 11 bases stayed unmatched. The germline gives CDR1 LNHDA, CDR2 SQIVND (reference sequence). Written as DNA, the CDR3 is TGTGCCAGTACCCTGGGGCGGGAGGGCCGTTACAATGAGCAGTTCTTC. It translates to CASTLGREGRYNEQFF.

The V call is TRBV5-1, the J call TRBJ2-5, with 7 bases matching TRBD1. The CDR3 is 15 residues long. CDR1 and CDR2 (germline): SGHRS, YFSETQ. The trim removed 4 bases at V and 7 bases at J, leaving 13 bases unmatched. This chain's CDR3 is CASSELDRRSGTQYF. Written as DNA, the CDR3 is TGCGCCAGCAGCGAGCTGGACAGGCGATCTGGGACCCAGTACTTC.

The rearrangement joins TRBV2 to TRBJ1-4; 9 bases map to TRBD1. The CDR3 loop spans 15 amino acids. The ends lost 6 bases at V and 6 bases at J; junction bases unmatched: 8. Germline-derived CDR1 and CDR2 are SNHLY and FYNNEI. The CDR3 bases are TGTGCCAGCAGCAAACAGGGGGCTTTTGATGAAAAACTGTTTTTT. Residues: CASSKQGAFDEKLFF. The full variable domain, its missing parts supplied by reference TRBV2 and TRBJ1-4, is EPEVTQTPSHQVTQMGQEVILRCVPISNHLYFYWYRQILGQKVEFLVSFYNNEISEKSEIFDDQFSVERPDGSNFTLKIRSTKLEDSAMYFCASSKQGAFDEKLFFGSGTQLSVL.

Notes on this clone: The same CDR3 also results from other DNA sequences found in this sample. This chain links TRBV5-6 with TRBJ2-7; D is unresolved. CDR1 is SGHDT, CDR2 YYEEEE, per germline. The CDR3 contains 11 residues. V was shortened by 4 bases and J by 3 bases, with 5 bases between the two germline ends. The CDR3 region is CASSVHYEQYF. Here the CDR3 DNA reads TGTGCCAGCAGCGTACACTACGAGCAGTACTTC.

CDR3 sequence (DNA): TGTGCCAGCAGTGAAAGCTACTATAACACCCCCGAGCAGTACTTC. This gives the protein CASSESYYNTPEQYF. This chain links TRBV2 with TRBJ2-7; no clear D gene. Trimming cost V 2 bases and J 6 bases, with 17 bases left between them. The CDR3 covers 15 residues. Germline values: CDR1 SNHLY, CDR2 FYNNEI.

The CDR3 loop is CASGWRTLNEQFF. The CDR3 DNA reads as TGTGCCAGCGGATGGAGGACCCTCAATGAGCAGTTCTTC. The chain recombines TRBV6-1 with TRBJ2-1; possible D gene TRBD2, 5 bases. CDR3 length: 13 residues. Trimming cost V 8 bases and J 6 bases, with 14 bases left between them. Germline V CDR1 and CDR2: MNHNS, SASEGT.